This T cell receptor (beta chain) was sequenced during a study of blood T cell repertoires in COVID-19. For the study at large: Samples representing acute and convalescent COVID-19 were sourced from the United States, Italy and Spain. PBMCs, B-cell-depleted T cells, or T cells were the source of the cDNA or gDNA that made up the material.

The CDR3 loop spans 15 amino acids. CDR1 is GTSNPN and CDR2 is SVGIG in the germline V gene (reference sequence). V was pared by 1 base and J by 5 bases, with 7 bases of the junction left unmatched. Original data processing: Using reference gene primer amplification, nucleated cell counts were estimated. Data came from immunoSEQ multiplex PCR; TCRdb stores just in-frame clones and leaves some out. Clonal size and the V and J genes are those of that table, whereas D and trimming came from the DNA. The sample lists some 45,000 clones, 88% occurring once. This sequence joins TRBV30 and TRBJ2-3, with TRBD2 matching 9 bases. The origin of this receptor is a human donor in a cohort sampled during active COVID-19. Sequencing was carried out using peripheral blood. The CDR3 sequence: CAWSGLAGAIDTQYF. The CDR3 DNA reads TGTGCCTGGAGTGGGTTAGCGGGGGCCATAGATACGCAGTATTTT. The full variable domain, in which reference TRBV30 and TRBJ2-3 provide the parts outside the CDR3, is SQTIHQWPATLVQPVGSPLSLECTVEGTSNPNLYWYRQAAGRGLQLLFYSVGIGQISSEVPQNLSASRPQDRQFILSSKKLLLSDSGFYLCAWSGLAGAIDTQYFGPGTRLTVL.